This TCR beta chain was identified in a study of blood T cell repertoires in COVID-19. Study overall: Material from acute and convalescent COVID-19 was sourced from the United States, Italy and Spain. T cells, B-cell-depleted T cells, or PBMCs supplied cDNA or gDNA.

The sample holds a few counts of this clone. Authors' data handling: Amplifying reference gene primers gave estimates of nucleated cell counts. The method was immunoSEQ multiplex PCR; TCRdb's version includes in-frame clones alone and lacks a portion of them. Clonal size and the V and J genes are those of that table, whereas D and trimming came from the DNA. In the table there are tens of thousands of clones, 88% of which are singletons. Germline values: CDR1 SEHNR, CDR2 FQNEAQ (reference sequence). The ends lost 4 bases at V and 5 bases at J; junction bases unmatched: 6. The CDR3 extends over 14 amino acids.

The chain is built from TRBV7-9 and TRBJ2-7; 9 bases map to TRBD1. Sequencing was carried out using peripheral blood. The sequence was collected from a man aged 60 to 75 with active COVID-19. The CDR3 nucleotides read TGTGCCAGCAGCTCCTACAGGGGGCCCAACGAGCAGTACTTC. Amino acids: CASSSYRGPNEQYF.